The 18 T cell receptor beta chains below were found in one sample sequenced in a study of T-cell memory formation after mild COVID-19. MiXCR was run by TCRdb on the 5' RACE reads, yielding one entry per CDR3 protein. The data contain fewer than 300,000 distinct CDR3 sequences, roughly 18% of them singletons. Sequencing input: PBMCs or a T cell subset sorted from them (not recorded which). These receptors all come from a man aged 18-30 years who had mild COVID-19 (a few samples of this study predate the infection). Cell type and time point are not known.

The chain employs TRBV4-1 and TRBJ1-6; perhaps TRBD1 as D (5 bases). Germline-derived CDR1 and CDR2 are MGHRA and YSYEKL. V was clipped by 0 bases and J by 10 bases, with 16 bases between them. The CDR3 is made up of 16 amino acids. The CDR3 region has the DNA TGCGCCAGCAGCCAAGATGGGGCCTCAGTTGGGTCACCCCTCCACTTT. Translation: CASSQDGASVGSPLHF.

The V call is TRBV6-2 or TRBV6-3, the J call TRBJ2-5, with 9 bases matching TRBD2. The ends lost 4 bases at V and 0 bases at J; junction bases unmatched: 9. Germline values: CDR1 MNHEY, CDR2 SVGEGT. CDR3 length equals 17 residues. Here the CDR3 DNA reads TGTGCCAGCAGTTCCTTCCGGCTAGCGGGGAACCAAGAGACCCAGTACTTC. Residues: CASSSFRLAGNQETQYF.

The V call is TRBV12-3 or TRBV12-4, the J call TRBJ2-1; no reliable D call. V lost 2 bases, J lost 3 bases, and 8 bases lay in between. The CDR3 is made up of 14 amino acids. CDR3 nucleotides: TGTGCCAGCAGTTTATCTGCAGTCTACAATGAGCAGTTCTTC. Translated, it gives CASSLSAVYNEQFF.

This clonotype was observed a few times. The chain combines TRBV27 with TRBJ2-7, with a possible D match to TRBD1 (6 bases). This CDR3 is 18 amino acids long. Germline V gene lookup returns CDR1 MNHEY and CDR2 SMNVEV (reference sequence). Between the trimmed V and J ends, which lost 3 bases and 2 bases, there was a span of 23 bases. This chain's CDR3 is CASSFSALEGQFTYEQYF. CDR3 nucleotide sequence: TGTGCCAGCAGTTTTTCGGCCCTCGAGGGACAATTCACCTACGAGCAGTACTTC.

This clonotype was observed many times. The CDR3 coding sequence is TGTGCCAGCAGTTCTTTGCGAGATACGCAGTATTTT. As protein: CASSSLRDTQYF. The chain is built from TRBV6-2 or TRBV6-3 and TRBJ2-3; D gene unclear. The germline gives CDR1 MNHEY, CDR2 SVGEGT. V was clipped by 4 bases and J by 5 bases, with 7 bases between them. The CDR3 contains 12 residues.

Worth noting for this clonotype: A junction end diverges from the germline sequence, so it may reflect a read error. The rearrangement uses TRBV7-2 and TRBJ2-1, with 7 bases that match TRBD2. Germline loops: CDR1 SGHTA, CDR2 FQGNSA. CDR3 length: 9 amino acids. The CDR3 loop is CAPAGELFF. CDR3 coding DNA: TGTGCCCCTGCGGGGGAGCTGTTCTTC. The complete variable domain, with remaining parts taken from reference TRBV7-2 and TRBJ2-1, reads GAGVSQSPSNKVTEKGKDVELRCDPISGHTALYWYRQSLGQGLEFLIYFQGNSAPDKSGLPSDRFSAERTGGSVSTLTIQRTQQEDSAVYLCAPAGELFFGPGTRLTVL.

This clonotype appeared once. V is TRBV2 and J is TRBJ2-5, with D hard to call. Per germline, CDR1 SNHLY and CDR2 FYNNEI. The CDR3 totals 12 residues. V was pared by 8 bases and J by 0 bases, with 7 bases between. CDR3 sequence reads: CASYGYQETQYF. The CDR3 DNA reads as TGTGCCAGCTATGGTTACCAAGAGACCCAGTACTTC.

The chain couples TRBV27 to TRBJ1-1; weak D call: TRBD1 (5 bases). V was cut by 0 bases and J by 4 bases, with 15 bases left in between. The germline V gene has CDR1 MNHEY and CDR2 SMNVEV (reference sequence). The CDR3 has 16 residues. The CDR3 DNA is TGTGCCAGCAGTTTATCGAGGCGCCTGGGGGGCACTGAAGCTTTCTTT. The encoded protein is CASSLSRRLGGTEAFF.

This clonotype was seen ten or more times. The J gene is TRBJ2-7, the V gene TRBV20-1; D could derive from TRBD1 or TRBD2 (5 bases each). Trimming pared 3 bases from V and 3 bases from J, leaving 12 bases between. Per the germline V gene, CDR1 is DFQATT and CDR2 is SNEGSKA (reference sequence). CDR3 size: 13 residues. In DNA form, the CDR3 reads TGCAGTGCTAGCAGGGACCGATACTACGAGCAGTACTTC. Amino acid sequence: CSASRDRYYEQYF.

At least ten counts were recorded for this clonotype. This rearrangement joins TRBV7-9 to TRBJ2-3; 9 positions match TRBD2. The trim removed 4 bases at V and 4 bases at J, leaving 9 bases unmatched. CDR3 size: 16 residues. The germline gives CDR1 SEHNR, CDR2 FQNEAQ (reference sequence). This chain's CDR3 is CASSWAPGLASDTQYF. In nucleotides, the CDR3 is TGTGCCAGCAGCTGGGCGCCGGGACTAGCATCAGATACGCAGTATTTT.

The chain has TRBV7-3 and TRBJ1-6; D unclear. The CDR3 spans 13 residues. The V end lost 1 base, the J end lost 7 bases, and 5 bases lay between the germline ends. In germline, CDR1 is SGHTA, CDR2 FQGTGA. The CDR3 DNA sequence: TGTGCCAGCAGCTTAATGGAGAATTCACCCCTCCACTTT. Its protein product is CASSLMENSPLHF.

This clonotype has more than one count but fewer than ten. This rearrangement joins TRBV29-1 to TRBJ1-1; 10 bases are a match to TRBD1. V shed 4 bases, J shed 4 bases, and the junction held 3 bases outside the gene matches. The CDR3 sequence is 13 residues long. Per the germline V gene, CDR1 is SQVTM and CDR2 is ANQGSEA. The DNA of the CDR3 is TGCAGCGTTGCGGACAGGGGGGGCACTGAAGCTTTCTTT. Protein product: CSVADRGGTEAFF.

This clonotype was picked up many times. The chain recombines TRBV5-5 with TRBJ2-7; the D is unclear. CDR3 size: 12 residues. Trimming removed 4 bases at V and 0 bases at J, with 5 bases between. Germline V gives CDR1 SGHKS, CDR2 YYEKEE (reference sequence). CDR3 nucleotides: TGTGCCAGCAGCCTCACCTCCTACGAGCAGTACTTC. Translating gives CASSLTSYEQYF.

The CDR3, as DNA: TGTGCCAGCAGCTTCCAGGGGGACGAGGAGACCCAGTACTTC. Its translation is CASSFQGDEETQYF. The chain uses TRBV7-9 and TRBJ2-5; 7 bases line up with TRBD1. V trimming: 3 bases; J trimming: 5 bases; junction bases outside the gene matches: 6. Germline loops: CDR1 SEHNR, CDR2 FQNEAQ (reference sequence). The CDR3 is 14 amino acids. The full variable domain, with the rest looked up from reference TRBV7-9 and TRBJ2-5, is DTGVSQNPRHKITKRGQNVTFRCDPISEHNRLYWYRQTLGQGPEFLTYFQNEAQLEKSRLLSDRFSAERPKGSFSTLEIQRTEQGDSAMYLCASSFQGDEETQYFGPGTRLLVL.

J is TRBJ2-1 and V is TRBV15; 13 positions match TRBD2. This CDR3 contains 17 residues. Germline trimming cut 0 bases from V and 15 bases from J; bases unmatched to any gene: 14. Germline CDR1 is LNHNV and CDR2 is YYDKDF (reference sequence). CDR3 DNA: TGTGCCACCAGCAGAGATCCCCGGACTAGCGGGGGCCCGGGTCGGTTCTTC. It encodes CATSRDPRTSGGPGRFF.

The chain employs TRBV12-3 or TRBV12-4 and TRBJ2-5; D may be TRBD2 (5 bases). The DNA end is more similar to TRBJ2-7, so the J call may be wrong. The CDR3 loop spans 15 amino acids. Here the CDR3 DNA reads TGTGCCAGCAGTTTAAGGGCGGGCCCTTCCTACGAGCAGTACTTC. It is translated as CASSLRAGPSYEQYF.

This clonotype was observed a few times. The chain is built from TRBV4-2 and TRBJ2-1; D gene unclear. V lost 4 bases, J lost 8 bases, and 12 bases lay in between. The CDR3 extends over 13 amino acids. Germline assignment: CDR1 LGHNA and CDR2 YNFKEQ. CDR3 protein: CASSRLSGYEQFF. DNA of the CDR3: TGTGCCAGCAGCCGTCTTAGTGGCTATGAGCAGTTCTTC.

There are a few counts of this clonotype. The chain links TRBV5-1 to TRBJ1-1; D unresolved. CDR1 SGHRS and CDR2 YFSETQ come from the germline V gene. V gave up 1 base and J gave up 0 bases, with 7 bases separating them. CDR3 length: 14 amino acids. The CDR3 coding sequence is TGCGCCAGCAGCTTGAGGGTCATGAACACTGAAGCTTTCTTT. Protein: CASSLRVMNTEAFF.